These 24 T cell receptor beta chains share one sample of origin, sequenced in a study of breast tumors, draining lymph nodes, adjacent tissues. TCRdb fed the multiplex PCR reads into MiXCR, producing one record per CDR3 protein. The table shows around 25,000 distinct CDR3 sequences, with about 24% occurring only once. Sequenced sample: breast tumor tissue. Receptors were obtained from a female donor with breast cancer. Some clones in this sample may be carry-over from other donors' samples.

This chain joins TRBV11-2 and TRBJ2-4; tentatively, D is TRBD2 (5 bases). V lost 7 bases, J lost 0 bases, and 7 bases lay in between. The CDR3 sequence is 13 residues long. Germline V gene sequence: CDR1 SGHAT, CDR2 FQNNGV. CDR3 sequence reads: CASTAGAKNIQYF. CDR3 DNA sequence: TGTGCCAGCACCGCGGGAGCCAAAAACATTCAGTACTTC. The entire variable domain, with the rest obtained from reference TRBV11-2 and TRBJ2-4, is as follows: EAGVAQSPRYKIIEKRQSVAFWCNPISGHATLYWYQQILGQGPKLLIQFQNNGVVDDSQLPKDRFSAERLKGVDSTLKIQPAKLEDSAVYLCASTAGAKNIQYFGAGTRLSVL.

Ten or more counts support this clonotype. The rearrangement joins TRBV5-1 to TRBJ2-3; D is undetermined. V was trimmed by 6 bases and J by 0 bases, leaving 8 bases between them. The V gene's germline CDR1 is SGHRS and CDR2 YFSETQ. This CDR3 spans 13 amino acids. CDR3 sequence (DNA): TGCGCCAGCAAATCGCCTAGCACAGATACGCAGTATTTT. Translation: CASKSPSTDTQYF.

In its sample, this clonotype was seen many times. The genes are TRBV5-1 and TRBJ2-5, with 9 bases aligning to TRBD1. Germline CDR1 and CDR2: SGHRS and YFSETQ. The V gene end was trimmed by 4 bases and the J gene end by 4 bases; junction bases not matched to a gene: 8. The CDR3 length is 15 residues. The CDR3 loop is CASSQGQGGGETQYF. The DNA for the CDR3 is TGCGCCAGCAGCCAGGGACAGGGAGGAGGAGAGACCCAGTACTTC.

Ten or more counts support this clonotype. V gene TRBV5-1 combines with J gene TRBJ2-1; TRBD2 matches 10 bases. Germline CDR1 reads SGHRS; CDR2 reads YFSETQ. The J segment lost 12 bases and the V segment lost 0 bases, leaving 15 bases of the junction unmatched. There are 17 residues in the CDR3. CDR3 region: CASSLGLAGEGGAAQFF. The CDR3 region has the DNA TGCGCCAGCAGCTTGGGTCTAGCGGGAGAGGGTGGGGCGGCGCAGTTCTTC.

Points on this clonotype: A much larger clone sits a single nucleotide away, making a read error possible. The chain employs TRBV27 and TRBJ1-2; D is unclear. Trimming cost V 7 bases and J 7 bases, with 16 bases left between them. CDR3 length: 13 amino acids. Germline values: CDR1 MNHEY, CDR2 SMNVEV (reference sequence). The CDR3 nucleotides are TGTGCCAGCAAGGTTCCCTCCGGGTTTGGCTACACCTTC. This sequence encodes CASKVPSGFGYTF.

This clonotype was picked up a small number of times. A much larger clone is a single base away; this may be a read error. V and J are TRBV5-1 and TRBJ1-4; TRBD1 matches at 7 bases. Per the germline V gene, CDR1 is SGHRS and CDR2 is YFSETQ. Losses at the gene ends were 7 bases for V and 0 bases for J; bases not matched to a gene: 15. CDR3 length: 18 amino acids. This CDR3 reads CASGLEGAPPSTNEKLFF. In DNA form, the CDR3 reads TGCGCCAGCGGTTTGGAGGGGGCCCCCCCCTCAACTAATGAAAAACTGTTTTTT. Together with reference TRBV5-1 and TRBJ1-4, the CDR3 gives the full variable domain: KAGVTQTPRYLIKTRGQQVTLSCSPISGHRSVSWYQQTPGQGLQFLFEYFSETQRNKGNFPGRFSGRQFSNSRSEMNVSTLELGDSALYLCASGLEGAPPSTNEKLFFGSGTQLSVL.

This clonotype has just a few counts. The J gene is TRBJ2-1, the V gene TRBV27, with D uncertain. Per the germline V gene, CDR1 is MNHEY and CDR2 is SMNVEV (reference sequence). The ends were cut back, 2 bases at V and 0 bases at J, with 17 bases in the middle. The CDR3 runs to 18 residues. CDR3 DNA: TGTGCCAGCAGTTTAACCCCGGTGGTGGTAAGCTCCTACAATGAGCAGTTCTTC. Translation: CASSLTPVVVSSYNEQFF.

V and J are TRBV14 and TRBJ2-7, with D unresolved. Trimming stripped 0 bases from V and 4 bases from J, with 13 bases between. The CDR3 has 15 residues. Germline lookup yields CDR1 SGHDN and CDR2 FVKESK. CDR3 in DNA: TGTGCCAGCAGCCAAGACGTCGGCAGAAGATACGAGCAGTACTTC. Its protein is CASSQDVGRRYEQYF.

This clonotype has a count of ten or more. The J gene is TRBJ2-3, the V gene TRBV20-1, with D perhaps matching TRBD1 (6 bases). Between the trimmed V and J ends, which lost 1 base and 0 bases, there was a span of 11 bases. Germline CDR1 and CDR2: DFQATT and SNEGSKA (reference sequence). This CDR3 is built from 15 residues. The CDR3 region is CSARVWGTSTDTQYF. The CDR3 coding sequence is TGCAGTGCTAGAGTATGGGGGACAAGCACAGATACGCAGTATTTT.

This clonotype occurred many times. The CDR3 protein is CASSAQVSRARQPQHF. CDR3 bases: TGTGCCAGCAGCGCCCAGGTGAGCAGGGCTCGCCAGCCCCAGCATTTT. The rearrangement uses TRBV6-1 and TRBJ1-5, with D possibly being TRBD1 (5 bases). This CDR3 has 16 amino acids. CDR1 is MNHNS and CDR2 is SASEGT in the germline V gene. The V and J ends lost 6 bases and 7 bases respectively, with 22 bases between them.

At least ten counts were recorded for this clonotype. V usage is TRBV9 and J usage is TRBJ2-3; D may be TRBD1 or TRBD2 (6 bases each). Between the trimmed V and J ends, which lost 4 bases and 2 bases, there was a span of 17 bases. The CDR3 loop spans 16 amino acids. The V gene's germline CDR1 is SGDLS and CDR2 YYNGEE. The CDR3 sequence is CASSPRGRRATDTQYF. CDR3 coding DNA: TGTGCCAGCAGCCCACGGGGGCGGAGGGCCACAGATACGCAGTATTTT.

As regards this clonotype: A much larger clone differs by one base, so this may be a read error. The genes are TRBV7-8 and TRBJ2-2; D might be TRBD1 (5 bases). The CDR3 has 17 amino acids. With 1 base removed from V and 1 base from J, the gap between germline ends came to 13 bases. CDR1 is SGHVS and CDR2 is FQNEAQ in the germline V gene. The CDR3 protein is CASSLVQGFVNTGELFF. The DNA for the CDR3 is TGTGCCAGCAGCTTAGTTCAGGGTTTCGTGAACACCGGGGAGCTGTTTTTT. Drawing the rest from reference TRBV7-8 and TRBJ2-2, the complete variable domain is GAGVSQSPRYKVAKRGQDVALRCDPISGHVSLFWYQQALGQGPEFLTYFQNEAQLDKSGLPSDRFFAERPEGSVSTLKIQRTQQEDSAVYLCASSLVQGFVNTGELFFGEGSRLTVL.

With respect to this clonotype: A much bigger clone sits one base away, suggesting this may be a read error. This chain connects TRBV6-1 to TRBJ1-5; 7 positions match TRBD1. In germline, CDR1 is MNHNS, CDR2 SASEGT. The CDR3 consists of 14 residues. The V gene end was trimmed by 8 bases and the J gene end by 9 bases; junction bases not matched to a gene: 13. CDR3 protein: CASGPDRARRPQHF. In DNA, the CDR3 is TGTGCCAGCGGCCCAGACAGGGCTCGTCGGCCCCAGCATTTT.

The chain uses TRBV29-1 and TRBJ2-4; D gene uncertain. Trimming removed 7 bases from V and 6 bases from J, with 13 bases in between. Germline V gives CDR1 SQVTM, CDR2 ANQGSEA. The CDR3 covers 12 residues. As DNA, the CDR3 is TGCAGCGCCGGCGTGGAGTTAAACATTCAGTACTTC. It translates to CSAGVELNIQYF. The full variable domain, rest sourced from reference TRBV29-1 and TRBJ2-4, is SAVISQKPSRDICQRGTSLTIQCQVDSQVTMMFWYRQQPGQSLTLIATANQGSEATYESGFVIDKFPISRPNLTFSTLTVSNMSPEDSSIYLCSAGVELNIQYFGAGTRLSVL.

A note on this clonotype: At one of its ends the junction is not consistent with the germline gene, which may arise from a read error. The chain joins TRBV27 to TRBJ1-6; tentatively, D is TRBD1 (5 bases). Germline assignment: CDR1 MNHEY and CDR2 SMNVEV (reference sequence). The CDR3 is 14 residues long. CDR3 sequence: CASSSERGRSPLHF. CDR3 bases: TGCGCCAGCAGTTCGGAGAGGGGTCGTTCACCCCTCCACTTT.

This chain uses TRBV5-4 with TRBJ2-7; 7 bases align to TRBD2. The junction had 6 bases not matched to a gene; V was cut back by 4 bases and J by 5 bases. This CDR3 comprises 13 residues. CDR1 and CDR2 from the germline V gene are SGHNT and YYREEE (reference sequence). CDR3 nucleotides: TGTGCCAGCAGCCCACCCGCGGGGGACGAGCAGTACTTC. Translating gives CASSPPAGDEQYF.

On this clonotype itself: The final CDR3 position lacks the conserved phenylalanine or tryptophan, pointing to a likely read error. CDR3 loop: CAWSQTGGPDTQYS. For the CDR3, the DNA is TGTGCCTGGAGTCAGACGGGAGGGCCAGATACGCAGTATTCT. The V and J genes are TRBV30 and TRBJ2-3, with 8 nucleotides matching TRBD2. This CDR3 is built from 14 residues. Trimming cost V 2 bases and J 4 bases; bases outside gene matches: 5. Germline lookup yields CDR1 GTSNPN and CDR2 SVGIG (reference sequence).

Details on this clonotype: Since a much larger clone is just one base distant, this may be a read error. The CDR3 here is CASGRLRDEQYF. CDR3 bases: TGTGCCAGCGGAAGGCTAAGGGACGAGCAGTACTTC. The chain combines TRBV6-1 with TRBJ2-7; D is ambiguous. The CDR3 runs 12 residues. The V and J ends lost 8 bases and 5 bases respectively, with 13 bases between them. From germline, CDR1 is MNHNS and CDR2 SASEGT.

This clonotype occurred many times. The gene calls are TRBV6-5 and TRBJ1-5, with D unclear. Germline-derived CDR1 and CDR2 are MNHEY and SVGAGI. The length of the CDR3 is 14 residues. V was clipped by 4 bases and J by 6 bases, with 13 bases between them. CDR3 DNA: TGTGCCAGCAGTTCCGACGACTTCGGTCAGCCCCAGCATTTT. This translates into CASSSDDFGQPQHF.

The V gene is TRBV11-2, the J gene TRBJ1-1; no firm D call. V dropped 2 bases and J dropped 5 bases, with 9 bases sitting between them. Per germline, CDR1 SGHAT and CDR2 FQNNGV. The CDR3 extends over 13 amino acids. The CDR3 here is CASSLRGGTEAFF. CDR3 DNA: TGTGCCAGCAGCTTAAGAGGAGGAACTGAAGCTTTCTTT.

This clonotype occurred many times. This sequence joins TRBV3-1 and TRBJ2-7, with 7 nucleotides matching TRBD2. The V segment lost 1 base and the J segment 2 bases; nucleotides outside the gene matches: 5. Germline V gives CDR1 LGHDT, CDR2 YNNKEL (reference sequence). The CDR3 sequence is 15 residues long. Here the CDR3 reads CASSQGGSGPYEQYF. In DNA, the CDR3 is TGTGCCAGCAGCCAAGGAGGTAGCGGGCCCTACGAGCAGTACTTC.

Comment on this clonotype: The conserved phenylalanine or tryptophan is not found at the CDR3 terminus, so this likely reflects a read error. The chain uses TRBV7-3 and TRBJ1-1; 8 positions match TRBD1. Germline V gives CDR1 SGHTA, CDR2 FQGTGA. The CDR3 is 16 residues long. Losses at the gene ends were 5 bases for V and 1 base for J; bases not matched to a gene: 9. The CDR3 bases are TGTGCCAGCAGCCCCCAACCCAGGGGGCGGAACACTGAAGCTTTCCTT. This sequence encodes CASSPQPRGRNTEAFL.

This clonotype is medium-sized (0.01 to 0.1%) by share. This chain uses TRBV2 with TRBJ2-3; 8 bases match TRBD1. J was trimmed by 0 bases and V by 8 bases; bases with no gene match: 13. The CDR3 extends over 17 amino acids. Germline-derived CDR1 and CDR2 are SNHLY and FYNNEI. The CDR3 DNA is TGTGCCAGCGCTAGGACAGGGCTAAGCACTAGCACAGATACGCAGTATTTT. It translates to CASARTGLSTSTDTQYF.

J is TRBJ2-5 and V is TRBV3-1; D might be TRBD1 or TRBD2, each matching 5 bases. The CDR3 covers 16 residues. Germline lookup yields CDR1 LGHDT and CDR2 YNNKEL (reference sequence). Between the trimmed V and J ends, which lost 3 bases and 4 bases, there was a span of 18 bases. CDR3 sequence: CASSQPGTAVRETQYF. The CDR3 coding sequence is TGTGCCAGCAGCCAGCCTGGGACCGCCGTAAGAGAGACCCAGTACTTC.